The T cell receptor beta chain under discussion was sequenced for a study of T cells in Graves' hyperthyroidism and ophthalmopathy. Overall study: Initial diagnosis, before any treatment, was when peripheral blood was collected.

V was pared by 3 bases and J by 4 bases, with 11 bases of the junction left unmatched. Germline loops: CDR1 LNHDA, CDR2 SQIVND (reference sequence). The CDR3 extends over 17 amino acids. This clonotype has a count of ten or more. TCR beta CDR3 region amplification was performed from RNA transcripts. The HTBI primer set drove a first-round RT-PCR of the TCR CDR3. TCRdb re-called the multiplex PCR reads with MiXCR, one entry per CDR3 protein. This sample has 300,000 to 450,000 distinct CDR3 sequences, with about 18% found just once. The sequence derives from a woman aged 25-40 years with Graves' hyperthyroidism that later progressed to Graves' ophthalmopathy. The chain recombines TRBV19 with TRBJ1-1; 10 nucleotides align to TRBD1. Sequencing was performed on blood. CDR3 nucleotide sequence: TGTGCCAGTAGTATTTTAAGGGACAGGGGTAAAGGCACTGAAGCTTTCTTT. Amino acids: CASSILRDRGKGTEAFF.